The source of this T cell receptor beta chain is a study of blood T cell repertoires in COVID-19. TCRdb's table, derived via immunoSEQ multiplex PCR, lists solely in-frame clones and lacks some. The sample shows 300,000 to 350,000 clones, over 80% of them seen only once. Enrollees, about 18 to 90 years old, lived in approximately 25 US areas. V was clipped by 5 bases and J by 8 bases, with 15 bases between them. This CDR3 spans 13 amino acids. Germline V gives CDR1 MNHEY, CDR2 SMNVEV (reference sequence). Sample: PBMCs or T cells enriched from blood (not recorded which). The chain has TRBV27 and TRBJ1-2, with a weak D call TRBD1 (5 bases). The source of this sequence is a man in his thirties or forties who had recovered from COVID-19. The CDR3 reads CASSRSQDGGYTF. The CDR3 DNA is TGTGCCAGCAGTCGCTCACAGGACGGCGGCTACACCTTC.